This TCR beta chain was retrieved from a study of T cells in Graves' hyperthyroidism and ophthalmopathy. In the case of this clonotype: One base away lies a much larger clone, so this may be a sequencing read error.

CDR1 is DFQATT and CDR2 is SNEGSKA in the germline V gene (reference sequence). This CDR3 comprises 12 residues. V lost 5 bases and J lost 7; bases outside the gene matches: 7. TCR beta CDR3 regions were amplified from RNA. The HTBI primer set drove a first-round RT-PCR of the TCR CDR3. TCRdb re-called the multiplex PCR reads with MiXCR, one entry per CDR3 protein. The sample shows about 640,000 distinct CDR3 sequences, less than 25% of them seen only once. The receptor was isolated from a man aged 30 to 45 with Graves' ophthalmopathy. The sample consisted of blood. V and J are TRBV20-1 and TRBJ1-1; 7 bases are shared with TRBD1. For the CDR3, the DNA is TGCAGTGCTGCAGGACAGGTACTTGAAGCTTTCTTT. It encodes CSAAGQVLEAFF.